Following are 5 T cell receptor beta chains from one sample sequenced in a study of neurological immune-mediated disorders. TCRdb ran MiXCR on the 5' RACE reads and lists one entry per CDR3 protein. Of tens of thousands of distinct CDR3 sequences in the sample, around 10% are singletons; the top ten hold approximately 4.1%. Material: CD4+ T cells from blood. These TCRs come from a woman under 40 with HTLV-1-associated myelopathy (HAM/TSP).

The J gene is TRBJ2-3, the V gene TRBV5-1; 9 bases are shared with TRBD1. Germline values: CDR1 SGHRS, CDR2 YFSETQ. Trimming took 3 bases from V and 2 from J; bases not matched to a gene: 1. The CDR3 is 14 residues long. CDR3 loop: CASSYRGPTDTQYF. CDR3 sequence (DNA): TGCGCCAGCAGCTACAGGGGGCCCACAGATACGCAGTATTTT.

The sample holds many counts of this clonotype. This rearrangement joins TRBV20-1 to TRBJ2-1; 10 bases map to TRBD2. Germline CDR1 reads DFQATT; CDR2 reads SNEGSKA (reference sequence). The trim removed 5 bases at V and 10 bases at J, leaving 11 bases unmatched. CDR3 length: 14 amino acids. The CDR3 DNA reads as TGCAGTGCTGAAAGCGGGGGGGGAGGCGGGGAGCAGTTCTTC. It codes for CSAESGGGGGEQFF.

This chain links TRBV30 with TRBJ2-2, with D hard to call. Trimming cost V 1 base and J 5 bases, with 11 bases left between them. This CDR3 is built from 14 residues. Germline CDR1 reads GTSNPN; CDR2 reads SVGIG (reference sequence). For the CDR3, the DNA is TGTGCCTGGAGTGGCACAGCCGCAACCGGGGAGCTGTTTTTT. Translated: CAWSGTAATGELFF.

This clonotype was seen at least ten times. This chain links TRBV3-1 with TRBJ2-7, with 10 bases lining up with TRBD1. Trimming removed 4 bases from V and 2 bases from J; junction bases left unmatched: 17. Looked up from germline, CDR1 is LGHDT and CDR2 is YNNKEL (reference sequence). CDR3 length: 19 amino acids. The DNA of the CDR3 is TGTGCCAGCAGCCCTCCGCCCTTTGGCCCGGACAGGGGGGCCTACGAGCAGTACTTC. Residues: CASSPPPFGPDRGAYEQYF.

This clonotype was observed at least ten times. The V and J genes are TRBV3-1 and TRBJ1-2; D unresolved. Trimming shortened V by 6 bases and J by 2 bases, and 7 bases separated the two germline ends. The CDR3 loop spans 12 amino acids. The V gene's germline CDR1 is LGHDT and CDR2 YNNKEL (reference sequence). This CDR3 is CASRGGNYGYTF. CDR3 in DNA: TGTGCCAGCAGGGGAGGCAACTATGGCTACACCTTC.